Below, 16 T cell receptor beta chains from the same sample are listed, as sequenced in a study of tumor and adjacent non-tumor tissue in lung cancer (dated by TCRdb to the late 2010s). RNA was extracted from bulk unsorted tissue and checked for quality with a NanoDrop ND-1000 and an Agilent 2100. Libraries were prepared through multiplex PCR. The instrument given in TCRdb is Illumina HiSeq 2500. TCRbeta libraries were built by three rounds of nested PCR using primers (Table S4), following protocols modified from ARM-PCR. The public sequencing data were trimmed at Q25 with fastp and processed into clonotypes with MiXCR by TCRdb, which kept only in-frame beta chains. Rows merge per CDR3 protein into single entries with the most common DNA and genes. For this sample the table gives 120,000 or so distinct CDR3 sequences, of which about 66% were detected only once. Jointly, the top ten make up about 13% of the sample.

The sample comprised lung tumor tissue. The receptor source for this set is a man aged 25-45 years with non-small cell lung cancer.

The sample holds many counts of this clonotype. The genes are TRBV4-1 and TRBJ2-7; no firm D call. This CDR3 has 15 residues. V lost 0 bases and J 0 bases, leaving 9 bases between the germline ends. Germline CDR1 and CDR2: MGHRA and YSYEKL. CDR3 in amino acids: CASSQDRWSSYEQYF. The CDR3 DNA reads as TGCGCCAGCAGCCAAGACCGCTGGTCCTCCTACGAGCAGTACTTC.

The CDR3 spells CASSRELAGSYEQYF. CDR3 nucleotide sequence: TGTGCCAGCAGCCGGGAACTAGCGGGGTCATACGAGCAGTACTTC. The chain joins TRBV6-2 or TRBV6-3 to TRBJ2-7; TRBD2 matches 10 bases. In germline, CDR1 is MNHEY, CDR2 SVGEGT. The CDR3 extends over 15 amino acids. The J segment lost 4 bases and the V segment lost 6 bases, leaving 9 bases of the junction unmatched.

This clonotype was detected ten times or more. The gene calls are TRBV29-1 and TRBJ1-2; 7 bases fit TRBD1. Germline CDR1 and CDR2: SQVTM and ANQGSEA. The length of the CDR3 is 13 residues. V dropped 4 bases and J dropped 2; count of bases not matched to a gene: 4. CDR3 sequence reads: CSVASQGNYGYTF. CDR3 nucleotides: TGCAGCGTTGCCTCACAGGGGAACTATGGCTACACCTTC.

The rearrangement links TRBV10-3 to TRBJ2-7, with 7 nucleotides matching TRBD1. The CDR3 is 16 residues long. Germline V gene sequence: CDR1 ENHRY, CDR2 SYGVKD. Trimming took 9 bases from V and 0 from J; bases not matched to a gene: 14. The CDR3 loop reads CAISKISDRSSYEQYF. The CDR3 bases are TGTGCCATTAGTAAGATATCGGACAGGAGCTCCTACGAGCAGTACTTC.

The chain joins TRBV12-3 or TRBV12-4 to TRBJ2-6; a weak D match, TRBD2 (5 bases). The length of the CDR3 is 14 residues. V lost 6 bases to trimming and J lost 8 bases, with 14 bases between them. The CDR3 region has the DNA TGTGCCAGCAGCCCAACGGACGGGACCAACGTCCTGACTTTC. It yields the protein CASSPTDGTNVLTF.

The V call is TRBV12-3 or TRBV12-4, the J call TRBJ2-2; D ambiguous. This CDR3 is built from 16 residues. V dropped 3 bases and J dropped 9 bases, with 20 bases sitting between them. In DNA, the CDR3 is TGTGCCAGCAGTTTTTACGGCCCCGGCACGGGTTGGGAGCTGTTTTTT. Translated: CASSFYGPGTGWELFF.

The chain recombines TRBV29-1 with TRBJ1-1, with 10 positions matching TRBD1. The V segment lost 6 bases and the J segment 10 bases; nucleotides outside the gene matches: 14. This CDR3 has 14 residues. The germline CDR1 and CDR2 sequences are SQVTM and ANQGSEA. CDR3 sequence reads: CSVWGQGKTAGAFF. The CDR3 DNA follows: TGCAGCGTCTGGGGACAGGGGAAAACGGCTGGAGCTTTCTTT.

Details on this clonotype: One base away lies a much larger clone, so this may be a sequencing read error. The rearrangement joins TRBV20-1 to TRBJ2-7, with D maybe TRBD1 (5 bases). Germline V gene sequence: CDR1 DFQATT, CDR2 SNEGSKA (reference sequence). This CDR3 is built from 12 residues. The CDR3 bases are TGCTGTGCGCCAGGGCCCGGCTACGAGCAGTACTTC. The encoded protein is CCAPGPGYEQYF.

On this clonotype itself: Sequence at one end of the junction differs from germline and may be a read error. The J gene is TRBJ2-3, the V gene TRBV4-3; 8 bases match TRBD1. This CDR3 region has 14 residues. The germline V gene encodes CDR1 LGHNA and CDR2 YSLEER. The CDR3 region is CSSSPGQGSDTQYF. The CDR3 coding sequence is TGCTCCAGCAGTCCAGGACAGGGATCAGATACGCAGTATTTT.

To note about this clonotype: As the CDR3 is not closed by the conserved phenylalanine or tryptophan, this likely results from a read error. This chain joins TRBV6-2 or TRBV6-3 and TRBJ1-2, with D hard to call. The germline gives CDR1 MNHEY, CDR2 SVGEGT. This CDR3 region has 15 residues. V gave up 5 bases and J gave up 4 bases, with 17 bases separating them. The CDR3 here is CASSDETRKLYGYTS. The DNA of the CDR3 is TGTGCCAGCAGTGACGAGACAAGGAAACTCTATGGCTACACCTCC.

This clonotype was recorded many times. The gene calls are TRBV6-5 and TRBJ2-2; 7 bases match TRBD2. V was clipped by 6 bases and J by 0 bases; unmatched bases: 4. The CDR3 runs 15 residues. Germline loops: CDR1 MNHEY, CDR2 SVGAGI. The CDR3 nucleotides read TGTGCCAGCAGGTCCGGGACTACGAACACCGGGGAGCTGTTTTTT. It translates to CASRSGTTNTGELFF.

As to this clonotype: Germline is not matched at one junction end, which may reflect a read error. The rearrangement uses TRBV6-5 and TRBJ1-1, with 7 bases matching TRBD1. This CDR3 has 14 residues. Germline assignment: CDR1 MNHEY and CDR2 SVGAGI. As DNA, the CDR3 is TGTGTCAGCAGTTACTGGGGACAGCAAGAGGGAGCTTTCTTT. Translated, it gives CVSSYWGQQEGAFF.

This clonotype was counted only a few times. A read error is possible here, since a much larger clone lies one base away. The V and J genes are TRBV11-3 and TRBJ2-3; unclear D gene. V lost 0 bases to trimming and J lost 11 bases, with 12 bases between them. Per germline, CDR1 SGHNT and CDR2 YENEEA. The CDR3 runs to 13 residues. As DNA, the CDR3 is TGTGCCAGCAGCTTAGAAGACCCCGGTATGCAGTATTTT. Amino acid sequence: CASSLEDPGMQYF.

A note on this clonotype: A much more abundant neighbour one base away suggests this may be a read error. The chain links TRBV4-1 to TRBJ2-1; 10 nucleotides match TRBD1. CDR1 MGHRA and CDR2 YSYEKL come from the germline V gene. The CDR3 length is 17 residues. CDR3 bases: TGCGCCAGCAGCCAAGGATGGACAGGGGGGACCTACAATGAGGAGTTCTTC. It yields the protein CASSQGWTGGTYNEEFF.

With respect to this clonotype: The junction departs from the called germline gene at one end, perhaps through a read error. This rearrangement joins TRBV6-2 or TRBV6-3 to TRBJ2-2, with TRBD2 matching 14 bases. The germline CDR1 and CDR2 sequences are MNHEY and SVGEGT. The CDR3 consists of 16 residues. The CDR3 spells CASSYWTSGGSRELFF. The CDR3 coding sequence is TGTGCCAGCAGTTATTGGACTAGCGGGGGGTCCAGGGAGCTGTTTTTC.

This clonotype was counted many times. The chain has TRBV10-3 and TRBJ2-1; perhaps TRBD2 as D (5 bases). The germline gives CDR1 ENHRY, CDR2 SYGVKD. The CDR3 has 12 amino acids. V dropped 7 bases and J dropped 8 bases, with 12 bases sitting between them. CDR3 residues: CAIKGLRDEQFF. CDR3 sequence (DNA): TGTGCCATCAAAGGCCTGAGGGATGAGCAGTTCTTC.